A selection of T cell receptor beta chains follows, all from one sample in a study of blood T cells in healthy people across ages. TCRdb reanalysed the 5' RACE reads using MiXCR and keeps one entry per CDR3 protein. There are more than 750,000 distinct CDR3 sequences in the sample; 25% to 30% occur only once, and roughly a tenth lies in the top ten. A further study also used this sample, focusing on T cells of mothers and their children.

The sample consisted of blood. The receptors were sampled from a woman aged 35 to 49 in good health. The CDR3 runs from the conserved cysteine through the conserved F or W. Fields, in order: D gene, J gene, clone size, V gene, CDR3 DNA, CDR3 protein. The D gene is left open where the match is weak. Where a row states a size, it is once, few, many or the class of an expanded clone; other rows omit it.

>TRBD2|TRBJ2-5|.|TRBV15
TGTGCCATCAGCAGAGACCGGGGGGAAGAGACCCAGTACTTC
CAISRDRGEETQYF
>.|TRBJ1-2|many|TRBV20-1
TGCAGTGCTAGAACGGGGCTCTACCTCTATGGCTACACCTTC
CSARTGLYLYGYTF
>.|TRBJ2-7|few|TRBV19
TGTGCCAGTAGTATAAGGGCAGGGTACTACGAGCAGTACTTC
CASSIRAGYYEQYF
>TRBD1|TRBJ1-4|.|TRBV3-1
TGTGCCAGCAGTAGGACAGGGGCTGAAAAACTGTTTTTT
CASSRTGAEKLFF
>TRBD2|TRBJ2-7|many|TRBV4-1
TGCGCCAGCAGCCGCGGGAGCGGCGACTACGAGCAGTACTTC
CASSRGSGDYEQYF
>.|TRBJ2-7|.|TRBV28
TGTGCCAGCAGTTTACGTCCGGAAACCTACGAGCAGTACTTC
CASSLRPETYEQYF
>.|TRBJ2-2|.|TRBV7-3
TGTGCCAGCAGCTTATATGGGACCGCAAACACCGGGAAGCTGTTTTTT
CASSLYGTANTGKLFF
>.|TRBJ2-2|.|TRBV25-1
TGTGCCAGCAGTGAAACAGGACGCGGGGCCGGGGAGCTGTTTTTT
CASSETGRGAGELFF
>TRBD2|TRBJ2-7|many|TRBV20-1
TGCAGTGCTAGAGTAGCGGGGCCCGGAGTTTTTTCCTACGAGCAGTACTTC
CSARVAGPGVFSYEQYF
>.|TRBJ2-1|.|TRBV7-6
TGTGCCAGCAGCTCCCAACTTTCGGGACGGGACTACAATGAGCAGTTCTTC
CASSSQLSGRDYNEQFF
>.|TRBJ1-1|.|TRBV28
TGTGCCCGCCAACAACTACAGTTACCTGCTTTCTTT
CARQQLQLPAFF
>TRBD2|TRBJ2-5|few|TRBV3-1
TGTGCCAGCAGCCAAGAGGGACTAGCGGTGGGAGAGCAGTACTTC
CASSQEGLAVGEQYF
>.|TRBJ2-1|many|TRBV4-1
TGCGCCAGCAGTCTAACGGCAGGGACCCTCGGTGAGCAGTTCTTC
CASSLTAGTLGEQFF
>TRBD2|TRBJ2-3|few|TRBV7-2
TGTGCCAGCAGCTTGCAAGCGGGGGTCCCAGATACGCAGTATTTT
CASSLQAGVPDTQYF
>TRBD2|TRBJ2-7|many|TRBV5-1
TGCGCCAGCAGCTTGGGTAACCTAGCGGGGGCTATCGAGCAGTACTTC
CASSLGNLAGAIEQYF
>.|TRBJ1-1|many|TRBV6-2/TRBV6-3
TGTGCCAGCAGACACAAGAACACTGAAGCTTTCTTT
CASRHKNTEAFF
>.|TRBJ2-1|many|TRBV29-1
TGCAGCGTTGAAGAGTGGAATGAGCAGTTCTTC
CSVEEWNEQFF
>TRBD2|TRBJ2-6|many|TRBV25-1
TGTGCCAGCAGTGAATTAGGTGGGGGGGTCGGCCCTGGGGCCAACGTCCTGACTTTC
CASSELGGGVGPGANVLTF
>.|TRBJ2-7|few|TRBV6-1
TGTGCCAGCAATTTCGCCGGGACAAGGAACGAGCAGTACTTC
CASNFAGTRNEQYF
>TRBD1|TRBJ1-5|.|TRBV20-1
TGCAGTGCTACCCCGGACAGGGCTACGATATCTCAGCCCCAGCATTTT
CSATPDRATISQPQHF
>TRBD1|TRBJ1-5|few|TRBV30
TGTGCCTGGAACTCAGGGGGAGGCAATCAGCCCCAGCATTTT
CAWNSGGGNQPQHF
>.|TRBJ2-5|many|TRBV29-1
TGCAGCGTTGGGACAGCGGCGGAAGAGACCCAGTACTTC
CSVGTAAEETQYF
>TRBD1|TRBJ2-3|.|TRBV20-1
TGCAGTGCTAGAGTGGTAGAAGGGACAGCCACAGATACGCAGTATTTT
CSARVVEGTATDTQYF
>.|TRBJ2-2|few|TRBV29-1
TGCAGCGTTCTAGGGAGAGTCACCGGGGAGCTGTTTTTT
CSVLGRVTGELFF
>TRBD1|TRBJ2-1|many|TRBV29-1
TGCAGCGTTCTCACAGGGGGCCTCAATGAGCAGTTCTTC
CSVLTGGLNEQFF
>.|TRBJ2-1|many|TRBV6-5
TGTGCCAGCAGTTACTTTGGACAGTCCCGTATTTACAATGAGCAGTTCTTC
CASSYFGQSRIYNEQFF
>.|TRBJ2-1|.|TRBV27
TGTGCCGGCGGGCGGGGTTCCTACAATGAGCAGTTCTTC
CAGGRGSYNEQFF
>TRBD1|TRBJ1-2|.|TRBV28
TGTGCCAGCAGTTGGCGGGACAGGGGCTCTGGCTACACCTTC
CASSWRDRGSGYTF
>TRBD2|TRBJ2-5|many|TRBV7-2
TGTGCCAGCAGCCCGGGACTAGCGGGGGGTTTGGCGACCCAGTACTTC
CASSPGLAGGLATQYF
>.|TRBJ2-2|few|TRBV7-9
TGTGCCAGCAGCTTAGCGCTGAGGGGAGGCACCGGGAAGCTGTTTTTT
CASSLALRGGTGKLFF
>TRBD1|TRBJ2-1|.|TRBV12-3/TRBV12-4
TGTACCAGCGGTTTACCACAGGGGGCGAATGAGCAGTTCTTC
CTSGLPQGANEQFF
>.|TRBJ2-5|.|TRBV20-1
TGCAGTGCTAGATCCCCCGGGAGCACGGTTTTTCACGACGGGCAGTACTTC
CSARSPGSTVFHDGQYF